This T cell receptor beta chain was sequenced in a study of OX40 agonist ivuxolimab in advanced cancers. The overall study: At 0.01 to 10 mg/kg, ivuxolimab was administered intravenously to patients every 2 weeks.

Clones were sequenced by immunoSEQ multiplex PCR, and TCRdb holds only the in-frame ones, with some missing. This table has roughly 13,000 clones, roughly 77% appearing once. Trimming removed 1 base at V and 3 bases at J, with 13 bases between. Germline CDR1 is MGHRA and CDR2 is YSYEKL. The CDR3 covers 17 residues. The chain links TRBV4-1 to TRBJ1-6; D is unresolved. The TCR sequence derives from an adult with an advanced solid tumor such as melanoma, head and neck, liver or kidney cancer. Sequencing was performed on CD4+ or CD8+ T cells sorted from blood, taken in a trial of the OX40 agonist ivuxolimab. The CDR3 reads CASSQVSGMNYNSPLHF. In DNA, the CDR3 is TGCGCCAGCAGCCAAGTTTCGGGTATGAACTATAATTCACCCCTCCACTTT.